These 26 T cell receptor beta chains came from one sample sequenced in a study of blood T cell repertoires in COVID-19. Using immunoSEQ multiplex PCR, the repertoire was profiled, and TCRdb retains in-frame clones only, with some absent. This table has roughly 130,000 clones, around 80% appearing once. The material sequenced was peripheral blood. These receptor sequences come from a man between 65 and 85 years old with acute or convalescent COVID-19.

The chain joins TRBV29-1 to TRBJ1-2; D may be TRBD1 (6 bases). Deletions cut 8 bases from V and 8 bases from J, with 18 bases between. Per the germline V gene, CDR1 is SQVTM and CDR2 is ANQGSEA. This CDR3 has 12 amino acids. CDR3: CSFGGGLGGYTF. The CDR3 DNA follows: TGCAGCTTTGGGGGGGGGCTTGGCGGCTACACCTTC. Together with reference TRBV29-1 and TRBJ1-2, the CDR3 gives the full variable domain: SAVISQKPSRDICQRGTSLTIQCQVDSQVTMMFWYRQQPGQSLTLIATANQGSEATYESGFVIDKFPISRPNLTFSTLTVSNMSPEDSSIYLCSFGGGLGGYTFGSGTRLTVV.

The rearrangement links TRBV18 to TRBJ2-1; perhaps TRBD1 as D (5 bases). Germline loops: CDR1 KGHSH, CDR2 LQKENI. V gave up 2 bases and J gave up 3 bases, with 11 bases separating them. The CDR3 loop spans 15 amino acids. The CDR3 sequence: CASSPMAQGYNEQFF. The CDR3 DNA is TGTGCCAGCTCACCAATGGCGCAGGGCTACAATGAGCAGTTCTTC.

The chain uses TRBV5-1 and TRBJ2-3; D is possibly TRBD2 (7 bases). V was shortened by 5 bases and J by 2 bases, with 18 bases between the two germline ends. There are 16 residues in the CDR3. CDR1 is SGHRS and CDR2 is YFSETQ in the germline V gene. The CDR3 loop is CASSSQGGAVTDTQYF. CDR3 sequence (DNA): TGCGCCAGCAGTAGCCAAGGGGGGGCGGTCACAGATACGCAGTATTTT.

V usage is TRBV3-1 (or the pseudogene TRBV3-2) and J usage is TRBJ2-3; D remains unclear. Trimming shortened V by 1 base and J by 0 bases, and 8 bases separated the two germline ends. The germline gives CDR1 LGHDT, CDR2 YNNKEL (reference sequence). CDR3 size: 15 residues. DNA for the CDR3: TGTGCCAGCAGCCAAGTACCGACTAGCACAGATACGCAGTATTTT. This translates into CASSQVPTSTDTQYF.

DNA of the CDR3: TGCGCCAGCAGCCTCGGACTAGCGGGGGGCCTAGATACGCAGTATTTT. Its protein is CASSLGLAGGLDTQYF. The V and J genes are TRBV5-1 and TRBJ2-3; 14 nucleotides line up with TRBD2. The CDR3 is 16 residues long. Trimming cost V 4 bases and J 5 bases; bases outside gene matches: 6. Germline CDR1 reads SGHRS; CDR2 reads YFSETQ.

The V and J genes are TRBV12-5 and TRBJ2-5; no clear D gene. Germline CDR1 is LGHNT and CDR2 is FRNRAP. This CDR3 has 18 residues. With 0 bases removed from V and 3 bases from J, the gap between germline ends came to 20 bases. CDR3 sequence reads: CASGLVLGRNPTKETQYF. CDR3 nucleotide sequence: TGTGCTAGTGGTTTGGTACTTGGCAGGAACCCTACCAAAGAGACCCAGTACTTC.

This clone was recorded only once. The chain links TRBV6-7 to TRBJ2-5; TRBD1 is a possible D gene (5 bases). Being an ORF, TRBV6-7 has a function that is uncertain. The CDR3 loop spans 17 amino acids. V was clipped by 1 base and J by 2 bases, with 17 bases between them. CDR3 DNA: TGTGCCAGCAGTTACTTGATGGGTGGGGCCCAGCAAGAGACCCAGTACTTC. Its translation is CASSYLMGGAQQETQYF.

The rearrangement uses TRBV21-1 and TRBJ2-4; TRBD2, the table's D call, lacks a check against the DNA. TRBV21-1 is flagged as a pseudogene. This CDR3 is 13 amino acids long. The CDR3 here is CASSTPGKNIQYF. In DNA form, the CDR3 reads TGTGCCAGCAGCACCCCCGGGAAGAACATTCAGTACTTC.

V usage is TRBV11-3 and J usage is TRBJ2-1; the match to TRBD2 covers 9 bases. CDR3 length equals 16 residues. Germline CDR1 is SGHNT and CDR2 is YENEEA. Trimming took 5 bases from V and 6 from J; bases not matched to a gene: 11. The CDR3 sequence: CASSPSWAGGSNEQFF. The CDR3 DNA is TGTGCCAGCAGCCCCTCCTGGGCGGGGGGGTCCAATGAGCAGTTCTTC.

The CDR3 protein is CASREDSSPAYGYTF. The CDR3 DNA follows: TGTGCCAGTAGGGAGGACAGCTCCCCTGCCTATGGCTACACCTTC. The chain carries TRBV19 and TRBJ1-2; a possible D gene is TRBD1 (6 bases). This CDR3 spans 15 amino acids. V gave up 6 bases and J gave up 4 bases, with 18 bases separating them. Germline lookup yields CDR1 LNHDA and CDR2 SQIVND (reference sequence).

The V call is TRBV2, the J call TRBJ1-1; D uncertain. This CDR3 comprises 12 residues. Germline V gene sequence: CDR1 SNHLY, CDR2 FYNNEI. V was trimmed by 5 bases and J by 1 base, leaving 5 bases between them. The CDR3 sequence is CASSSRNTEAFF. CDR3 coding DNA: TGTGCCAGCAGTTCCAGGAACACTGAAGCTTTCTTT.

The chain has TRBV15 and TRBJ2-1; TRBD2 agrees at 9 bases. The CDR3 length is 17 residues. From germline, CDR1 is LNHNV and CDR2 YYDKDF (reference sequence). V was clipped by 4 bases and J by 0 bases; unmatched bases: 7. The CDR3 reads CATSTRSGGPSYNEQFF. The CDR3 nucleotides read TGTGCCACCAGCACCCGGAGCGGGGGGCCCTCCTACAATGAGCAGTTCTTC.

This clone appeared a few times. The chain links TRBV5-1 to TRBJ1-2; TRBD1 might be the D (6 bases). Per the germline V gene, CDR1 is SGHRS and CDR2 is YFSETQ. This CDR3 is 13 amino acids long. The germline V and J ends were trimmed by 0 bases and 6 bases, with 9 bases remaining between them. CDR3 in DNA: TGCGCCAGCAGCTTGGGGGACAAGAATGGCTACACCTTC. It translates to CASSLGDKNGYTF. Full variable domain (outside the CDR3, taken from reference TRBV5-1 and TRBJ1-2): KAGVTQTPRYLIKTRGQQVTLSCSPISGHRSVSWYQQTPGQGLQFLFEYFSETQRNKGNFPGRFSGRQFSNSRSEMNVSTLELGDSALYLCASSLGDKNGYTFGSGTRLTVV.

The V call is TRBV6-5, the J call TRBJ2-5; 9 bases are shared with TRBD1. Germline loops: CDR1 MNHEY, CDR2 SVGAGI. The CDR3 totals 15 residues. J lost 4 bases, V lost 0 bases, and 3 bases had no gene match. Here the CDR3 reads CASSYSPTGGETQYF. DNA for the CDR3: TGTGCCAGCAGTTACTCACCGACAGGGGGAGAGACCCAGTACTTC.

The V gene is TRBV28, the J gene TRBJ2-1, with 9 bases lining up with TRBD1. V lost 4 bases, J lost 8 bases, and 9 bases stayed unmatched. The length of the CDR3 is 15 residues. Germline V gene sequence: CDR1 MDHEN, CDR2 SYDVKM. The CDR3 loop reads CASSSTDRGSDEQFF. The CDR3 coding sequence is TGTGCCAGCAGTTCCACAGACAGGGGGAGCGATGAGCAGTTCTTC.

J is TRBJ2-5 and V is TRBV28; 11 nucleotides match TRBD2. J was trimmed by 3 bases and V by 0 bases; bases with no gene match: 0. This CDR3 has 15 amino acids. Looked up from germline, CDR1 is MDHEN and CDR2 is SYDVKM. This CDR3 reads CASSLWTSGEETQYF. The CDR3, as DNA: TGTGCCAGCAGTTTATGGACTAGCGGGGAAGAGACCCAGTACTTC. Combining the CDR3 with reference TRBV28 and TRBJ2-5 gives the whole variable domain DVKVTQSSRYLVKRTGEKVFLECVQDMDHENMFWYRQDPGLGLRLIYFSYDVKMKEKGDIPEGYSVSREKKERFSLILESASTNQTSMYLCASSLWTSGEETQYFGPGTRLLVL.

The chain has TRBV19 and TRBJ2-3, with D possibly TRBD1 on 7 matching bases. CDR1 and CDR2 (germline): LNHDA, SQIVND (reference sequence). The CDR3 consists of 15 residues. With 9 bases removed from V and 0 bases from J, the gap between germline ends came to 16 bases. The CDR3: CASGNRGGSTDTQYF. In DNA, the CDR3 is TGTGCCAGCGGCAACAGGGGAGGTAGCACAGATACGCAGTATTTT.

The CDR3 spells CASSIHLRPGQGRNEQFF. In nucleotides, the CDR3 is TGTGCCAGTAGTATCCACCTGCGACCGGGACAGGGTAGGAATGAGCAGTTCTTC. The chain is built from TRBV19 and TRBJ2-1; 9 positions match TRBD1. From germline, CDR1 is LNHDA and CDR2 SQIVND (reference sequence). J lost 7 bases, V lost 3 bases, and 16 bases had no gene match. The CDR3 contains 18 residues. Full variable domain (remainder filled in from reference TRBV19 and TRBJ2-1): DGGITQSPKYLFRKEGQNVTLSCEQNLNHDAMYWYRQDPGQGLRLIYYSQIVNDFQKGDIAEGYSVSREKKESFPLTVTSAQKNPTAFYLCASSIHLRPGQGRNEQFFGPGTRLTVL.

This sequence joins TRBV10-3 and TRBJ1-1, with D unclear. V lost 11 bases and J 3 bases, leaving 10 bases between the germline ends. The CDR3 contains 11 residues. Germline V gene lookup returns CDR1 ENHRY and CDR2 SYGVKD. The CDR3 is CASGKDTEAFF. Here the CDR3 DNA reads TGTGCCTCGGGGAAGGACACTGAAGCTTTCTTT.

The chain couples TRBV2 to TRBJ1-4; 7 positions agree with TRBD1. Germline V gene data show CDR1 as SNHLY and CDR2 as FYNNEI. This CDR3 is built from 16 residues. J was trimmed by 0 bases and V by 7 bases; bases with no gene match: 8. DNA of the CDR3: TGTGCCAGCATCGAATCAGGGGGTGCAACTAATGAAAAACTGTTTTTT. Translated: CASIESGGATNEKLFF. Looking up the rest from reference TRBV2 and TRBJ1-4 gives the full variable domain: EPEVTQTPSHQVTQMGQEVILRCVPISNHLYFYWYRQILGQKVEFLVSFYNNEISEKSEIFDDQFSVERPDGSNFTLKIRSTKLEDSAMYFCASIESGGATNEKLFFGSGTQLSVL.

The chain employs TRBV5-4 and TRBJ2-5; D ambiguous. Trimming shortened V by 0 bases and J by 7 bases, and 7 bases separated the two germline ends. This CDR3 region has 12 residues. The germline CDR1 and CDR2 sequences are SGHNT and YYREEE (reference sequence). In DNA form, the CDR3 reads TGTGCCAGCAGCTTGGGCCCCGGGACCCAGTACTTC. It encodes CASSLGPGTQYF.

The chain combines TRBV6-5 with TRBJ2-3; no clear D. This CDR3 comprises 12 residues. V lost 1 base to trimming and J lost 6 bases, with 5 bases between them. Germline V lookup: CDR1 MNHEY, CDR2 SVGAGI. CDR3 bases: TGTGCCAGCAGTTACTGTCGTGATACGCAGTATTTT. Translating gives CASSYCRDTQYF.

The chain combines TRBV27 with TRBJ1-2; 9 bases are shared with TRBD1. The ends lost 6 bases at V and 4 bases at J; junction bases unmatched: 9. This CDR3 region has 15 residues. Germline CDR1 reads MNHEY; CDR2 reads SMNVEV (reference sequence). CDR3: CASRPRQGGSYGYTF. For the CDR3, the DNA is TGTGCCAGCAGACCTAGACAGGGGGGGAGCTATGGCTACACCTTC.

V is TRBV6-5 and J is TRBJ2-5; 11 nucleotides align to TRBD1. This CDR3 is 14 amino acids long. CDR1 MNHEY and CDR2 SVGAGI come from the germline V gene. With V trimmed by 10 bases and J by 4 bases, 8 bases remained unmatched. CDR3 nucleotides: TGTGCCACCATGGACAGGGGGCGCACAGAGACCCAGTACTTC. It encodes CATMDRGRTETQYF.

DNA of the CDR3: TGTGCCAGCCCCCCCCGCTCTGGAAACACCATATATTTT. This codes for CASPPRSGNTIYF. The J gene is TRBJ1-3, the V gene TRBV6-5; D uncertain. This CDR3 contains 13 residues. Germline V lookup: CDR1 MNHEY, CDR2 SVGAGI. Trimming took 8 bases from V and 0 from J, leaving 8 bases between them.

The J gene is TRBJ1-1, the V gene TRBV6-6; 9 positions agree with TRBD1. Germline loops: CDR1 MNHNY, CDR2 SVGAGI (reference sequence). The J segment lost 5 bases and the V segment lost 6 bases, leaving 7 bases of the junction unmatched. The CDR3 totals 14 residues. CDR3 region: CASSPQGAETEAFF. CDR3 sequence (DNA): TGTGCCAGCAGCCCACAGGGGGCCGAGACTGAAGCTTTCTTT.